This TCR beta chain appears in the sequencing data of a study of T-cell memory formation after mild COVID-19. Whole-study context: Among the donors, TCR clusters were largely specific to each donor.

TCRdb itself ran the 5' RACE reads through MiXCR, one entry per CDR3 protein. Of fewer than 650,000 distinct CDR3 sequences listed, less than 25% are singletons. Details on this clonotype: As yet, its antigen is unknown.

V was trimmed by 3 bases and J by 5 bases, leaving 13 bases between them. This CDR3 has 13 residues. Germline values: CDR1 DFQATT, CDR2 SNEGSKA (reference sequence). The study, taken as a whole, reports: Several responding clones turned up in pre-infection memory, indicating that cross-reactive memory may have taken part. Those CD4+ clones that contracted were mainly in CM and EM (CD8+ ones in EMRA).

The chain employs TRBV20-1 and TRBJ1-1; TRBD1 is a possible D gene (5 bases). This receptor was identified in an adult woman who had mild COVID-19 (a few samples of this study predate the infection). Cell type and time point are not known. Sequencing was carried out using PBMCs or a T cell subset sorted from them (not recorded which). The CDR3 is CSARDWEGTEAFF. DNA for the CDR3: TGCAGTGCTAGGGATTGGGAGGGGACTGAAGCTTTCTTT.